This T cell receptor (beta chain) originates from a study of vaccination effects on CD4 cells after COVID-19. Before sequencing took place, the ViraFEST assay used viral peptide pools to expand antigen-specific CD4+ T cells. CD4+ T cells were isolated after around 10 days of culture. Participants got two doses of BNT162b2 or mRNA-1273 vaccine. V lost 5 bases, J lost 0 bases, and 11 bases lay in between. CDR3 length: 15 residues. Germline lookup yields CDR1 WNHNN and CDR2 SYGVQD (reference sequence). A remark on this clone: The target antigen is unknown.

The protocol was immunoSEQ multiplex PCR, while the TCRdb copy is restricted to in-frame clones and leaves out a portion. In the table there are fewer than 35,000 clones, around 67% of which are singletons. This chain joins TRBV10-1 and TRBJ1-3, with D maybe TRBD1 (6 bases). Here the sequenced sample was CD4+ T cells from PBMCs cultured with HCoV-229E spike peptides, taken after COVID-19 vaccination. The source is a human donor who received a COVID-19 vaccine. The CDR3 DNA follows: TGCGCCAGCAGTCCGAGGGGGACCTCTGGAAACACCATATATTTT. Translating it yields CASSPRGTSGNTIYF.